The source of this TCR beta chain is a study of blood T cell repertoires in COVID-19. Study summary: T cells, B-cell-depleted T cells, or PBMCs provided the cDNA or gDNA that served as material.

Recruitment covered about two dozen US areas and drew participants whose ages spanned roughly 18 to 100 years. Assignments of participants to cohorts depended upon their own reported clinical history. Study processing details: Amplified reference gene primers provided the basis for estimating nucleated cell counts. TCRdb keeps only in-frame clones here, not all; method: immunoSEQ multiplex PCR. The D gene and trimming were derived from the DNA, and the V and J assignments and clone size from that table. The sample yields roughly 250,000 clones, about 85% seen once. This TCR was sampled from a woman between 25 and 40 years old with acute COVID-19. The sequencing input was PBMCs or T cells enriched from blood (not recorded which).

For the CDR3, the DNA is TGTGCCAGCACAACGCGGGACGGTTTCTCCGAGCAGTACTTC. Protein: CASTTRDGFSEQYF. This chain links TRBV2 with TRBJ2-7; D might be TRBD2 (6 bases). CDR1 and CDR2 (germline): SNHLY, FYNNEI. The V end was cut by 7 bases, the J end by 6 bases, with 19 bases between. CDR3 length: 14 residues.